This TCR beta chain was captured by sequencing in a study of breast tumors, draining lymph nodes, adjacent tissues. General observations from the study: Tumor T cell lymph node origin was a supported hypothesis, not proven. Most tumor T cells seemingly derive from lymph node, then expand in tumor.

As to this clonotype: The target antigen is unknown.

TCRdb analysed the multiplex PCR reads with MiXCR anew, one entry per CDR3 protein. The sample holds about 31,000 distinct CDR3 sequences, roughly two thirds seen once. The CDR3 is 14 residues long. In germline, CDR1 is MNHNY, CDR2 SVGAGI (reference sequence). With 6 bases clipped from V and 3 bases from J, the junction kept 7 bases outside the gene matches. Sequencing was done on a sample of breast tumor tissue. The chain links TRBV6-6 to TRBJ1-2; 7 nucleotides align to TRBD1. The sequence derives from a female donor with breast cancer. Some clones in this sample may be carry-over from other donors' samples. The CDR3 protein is CASSSRQGYYGYTF. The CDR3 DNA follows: TGTGCCAGCAGCAGCCGACAGGGCTACTATGGCTACACCTTC.